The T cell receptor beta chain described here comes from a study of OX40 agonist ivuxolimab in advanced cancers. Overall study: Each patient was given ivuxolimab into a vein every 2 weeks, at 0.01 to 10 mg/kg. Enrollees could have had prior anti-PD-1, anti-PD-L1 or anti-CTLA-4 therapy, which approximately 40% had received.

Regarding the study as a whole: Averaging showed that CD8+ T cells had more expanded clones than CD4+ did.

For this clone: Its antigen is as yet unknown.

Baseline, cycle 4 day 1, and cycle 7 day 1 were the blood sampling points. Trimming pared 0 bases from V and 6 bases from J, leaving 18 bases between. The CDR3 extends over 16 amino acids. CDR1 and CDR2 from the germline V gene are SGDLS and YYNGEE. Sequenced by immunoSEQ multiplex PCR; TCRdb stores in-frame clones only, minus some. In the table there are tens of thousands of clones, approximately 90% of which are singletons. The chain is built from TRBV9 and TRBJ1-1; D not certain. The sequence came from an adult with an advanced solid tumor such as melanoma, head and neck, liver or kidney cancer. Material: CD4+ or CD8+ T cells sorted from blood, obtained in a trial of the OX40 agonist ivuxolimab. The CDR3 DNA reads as TGTGCCAGCAGCGTAGGTGCGGACGGGCGGACCCCTGAAGCTTTCTTT. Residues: CASSVGADGRTPEAFF.